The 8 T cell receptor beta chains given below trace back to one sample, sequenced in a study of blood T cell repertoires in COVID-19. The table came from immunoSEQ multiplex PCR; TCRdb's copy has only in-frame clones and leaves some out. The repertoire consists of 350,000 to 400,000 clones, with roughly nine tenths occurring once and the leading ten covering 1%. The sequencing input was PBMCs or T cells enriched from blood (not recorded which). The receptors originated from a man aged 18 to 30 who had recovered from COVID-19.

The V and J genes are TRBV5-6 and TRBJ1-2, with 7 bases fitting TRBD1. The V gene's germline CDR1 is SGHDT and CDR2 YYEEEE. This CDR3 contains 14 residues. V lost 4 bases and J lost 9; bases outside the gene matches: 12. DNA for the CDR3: TGTGCCAGCAGCGCCCGGACAGGCGGGCTAAGCTACACCTTC. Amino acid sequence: CASSARTGGLSYTF.

Written as DNA, the CDR3 is TGTGCCAGCAGCCACCGGTCCTTCTATGGCTACACCTTC. Its protein is CASSHRSFYGYTF. The chain links TRBV28 to TRBJ1-2; D remains ambiguous. Trimming took 6 bases from V and 4 from J, leaving 12 bases between them. CDR1 and CDR2 from the germline V gene are MDHEN and SYDVKM. This CDR3 has 13 amino acids.

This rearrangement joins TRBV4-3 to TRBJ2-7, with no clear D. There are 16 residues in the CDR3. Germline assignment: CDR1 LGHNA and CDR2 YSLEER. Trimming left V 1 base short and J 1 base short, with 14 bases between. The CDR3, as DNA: TGCGCCAGCAGCCAAGCTCTCTGGCCAGGTTCCTACGAGCAGTACTTC. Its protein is CASSQALWPGSYEQYF.

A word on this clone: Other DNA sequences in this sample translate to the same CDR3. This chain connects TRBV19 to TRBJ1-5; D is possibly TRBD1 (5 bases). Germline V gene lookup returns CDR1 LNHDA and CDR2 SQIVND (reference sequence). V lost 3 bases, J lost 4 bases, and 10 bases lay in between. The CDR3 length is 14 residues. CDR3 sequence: CASSIRQGNQPQHF. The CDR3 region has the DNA TGTGCCAGTAGTATCCGGCAGGGAAATCAGCCCCAGCATTTT.

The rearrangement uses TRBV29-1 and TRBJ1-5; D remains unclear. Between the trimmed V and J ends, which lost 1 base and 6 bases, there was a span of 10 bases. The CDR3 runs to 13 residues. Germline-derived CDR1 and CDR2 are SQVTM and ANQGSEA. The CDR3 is CSVEVSVGQPQHF. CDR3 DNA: TGCAGCGTTGAAGTTTCGGTTGGTCAGCCCCAGCATTTT.

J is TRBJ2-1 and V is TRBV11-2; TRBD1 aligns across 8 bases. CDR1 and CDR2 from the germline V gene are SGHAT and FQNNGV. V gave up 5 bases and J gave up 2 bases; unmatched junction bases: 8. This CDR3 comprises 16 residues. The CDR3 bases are TGTGCCAGCAGCGCAGACGGGACAGGCACCTACAATGAGCAGTTCTTC. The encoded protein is CASSADGTGTYNEQFF. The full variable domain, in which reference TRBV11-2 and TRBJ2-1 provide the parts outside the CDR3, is EAGVAQSPRYKIIEKRQSVAFWCNPISGHATLYWYQQILGQGPKLLIQFQNNGVVDDSQLPKDRFSAERLKGVDSTLKIQPAKLEDSAVYLCASSADGTGTYNEQFFGPGTRLTVL.

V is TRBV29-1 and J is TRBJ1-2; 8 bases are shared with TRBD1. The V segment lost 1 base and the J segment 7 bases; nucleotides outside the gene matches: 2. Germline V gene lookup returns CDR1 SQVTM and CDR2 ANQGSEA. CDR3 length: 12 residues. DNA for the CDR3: TGCAGCGTTGAAGGACAGGGGTTTGGCTACACCTTC. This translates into CSVEGQGFGYTF. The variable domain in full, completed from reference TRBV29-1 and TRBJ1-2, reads SAVISQKPSRDICQRGTSLTIQCQVDSQVTMMFWYRQQPGQSLTLIATANQGSEATYESGFVIDKFPISRPNLTFSTLTVSNMSPEDSSIYLCSVEGQGFGYTFGSGTRLTVV.

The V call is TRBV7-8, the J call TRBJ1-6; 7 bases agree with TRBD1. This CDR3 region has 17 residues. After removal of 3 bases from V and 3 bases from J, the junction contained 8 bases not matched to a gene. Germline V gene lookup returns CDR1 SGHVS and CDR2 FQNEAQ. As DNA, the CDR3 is TGTGCCAGCAGCTTCCCGGGACAGCCAAACTATAATTCACCCCTCCACTTT. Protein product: CASSFPGQPNYNSPLHF. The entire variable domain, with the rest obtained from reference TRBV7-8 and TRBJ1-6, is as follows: GAGVSQSPRYKVAKRGQDVALRCDPISGHVSLFWYQQALGQGPEFLTYFQNEAQLDKSGLPSDRFFAERPEGSVSTLKIQRTQQEDSAVYLCASSFPGQPNYNSPLHFGNGTRLTVT.